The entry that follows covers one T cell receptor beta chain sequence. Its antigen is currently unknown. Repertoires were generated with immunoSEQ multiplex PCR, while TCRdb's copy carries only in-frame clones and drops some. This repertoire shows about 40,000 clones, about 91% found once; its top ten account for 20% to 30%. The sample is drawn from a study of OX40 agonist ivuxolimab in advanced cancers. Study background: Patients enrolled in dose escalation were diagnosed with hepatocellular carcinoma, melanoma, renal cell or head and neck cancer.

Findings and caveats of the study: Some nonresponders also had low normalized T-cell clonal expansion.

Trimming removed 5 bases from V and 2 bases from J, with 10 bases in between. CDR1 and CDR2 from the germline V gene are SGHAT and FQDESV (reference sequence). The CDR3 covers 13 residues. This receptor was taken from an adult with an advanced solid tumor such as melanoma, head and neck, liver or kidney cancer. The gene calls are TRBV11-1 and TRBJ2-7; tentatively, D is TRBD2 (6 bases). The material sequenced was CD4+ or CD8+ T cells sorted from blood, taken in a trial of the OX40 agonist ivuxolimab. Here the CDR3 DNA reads TGTGCCAGCAGCGTCGGGAGTCCCTACGAGCAGTACTTC. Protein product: CASSVGSPYEQYF.